This is a list of T cell receptor beta chains from one sample in a study of blood T cell repertoires in COVID-19. The method was immunoSEQ multiplex PCR; TCRdb's version includes in-frame clones alone and lacks a portion of them. The repertoire holds 450,000 or so clones, with roughly 90% as singletons. Sequencing used peripheral blood. The receptors shown here come from a man aged 18 to 30 with COVID-19, enrolled during active disease. Both conserved end residues are part of each CDR3. A D gene is named only where the DNA matches it firmly. Size is omitted from some rows. Given values are once, few, many or a class for expanded clones.

J gene	V gene	D gene	clone size	CDR3 protein	CDR3 DNA
TRBJ1-6	TRBV7-2	-	-	CASSTTSGQLFNSPLHF	TGTGCCAGCAGCACCACCTCAGGACAGCTCTTTAATTCACCCCTCCACTTT
TRBJ1-1	TRBV5-1	-	few	CASSLTWNTEAFF	TGCGCCAGCAGCTTAACATGGAACACTGAAGCTTTCTTT
TRBJ2-3	TRBV19	-	once	CASSIGSPDTQYF	TGTGCCAGTAGTATCGGGAGCCCAGATACGCAGTATTTT
TRBJ2-2	TRBV12-5	-	-	CASGLGTGMNTGELFF	TGTGCTAGTGGTTTAGGCACAGGGATGAACACCGGGGAGCTGTTTTTT
TRBJ1-4	TRBV19	-	-	CASSNRENEKLFF	TGTGCCAGTAGCAACAGGGAGAATGAAAAACTGTTTTTT
TRBJ1-2	TRBV5-1	-	once	CASSFDTYGYTF	TGCGCCAGCAGCTTCGACACATATGGCTACACCTTC
TRBJ2-3	TRBV12-3/TRBV12-4	-	-	CAAGETDTQYF	TGTGCCGCCGGAGAAACAGATACGCAGTATTTT
TRBJ1-3	TRBV7-9	-	-	CASSPLLTAGNTIYF	TGTGCCAGCAGCCCATTACTTACTGCTGGAAACACCATATATTTT
TRBJ1-3	TRBV6-5	TRBD1	once	CASRAQGVLRNTIYF	TGTGCCAGCAGAGCCCAGGGGGTCCTTCGAAACACCATATATTTT
TRBJ2-7	TRBV5-4	TRBD1	once	CASSPGQVGYEQYF	TGTGCCAGCAGCCCGGGACAGGTCGGGTACGAGCAGTACTTC
TRBJ2-7	TRBV9	TRBD1	-	CASSGGLGTGLNEQYF	TGTGCCAGCAGCGGAGGACTTGGGACAGGGCTCAACGAGCAGTACTTC
TRBJ2-1	TRBV7-3	TRBD2	few	CASSPGTSGRSEQFF	TGTGCCAGCAGCCCCGGGACTAGCGGGAGATCTGAGCAGTTCTTC
TRBJ1-4	TRBV19	TRBD1	-	CASTRTGGVATNEKLFF	TGTGCCAGTACCCGGACAGGTGGGGTTGCAACTAATGAAAAACTGTTTTTT
TRBJ2-7	TRBV5-1	-	-	CASSEKERDEQYF	TGCGCCAGCAGCGAAAAGGAGAGGGACGAGCAGTACTTC
TRBJ2-3	TRBV29-1	-	-	CSVAGKLADTQYF	TGCAGCGTTGCGGGGAAGCTCGCAGATACGCAGTATTTT
TRBJ2-1	TRBV3-1/TRBV3-2	-	-	CASSQRGPNEQFF	TGTGCCAGCAGCCAGCGTGGTCCGAATGAGCAGTTCTTC
TRBJ1-2	TRBV27	TRBD1	-	CASSINFQGAFGYTF	TGTGCCAGCAGCATTAACTTTCAGGGGGCGTTTGGCTACACCTTC
TRBJ2-1	TRBV9	TRBD2	-	CASSPSGSSYNEQFF	TGTGCCAGCAGCCCAAGCGGGAGCTCCTACAATGAGCAGTTCTTC
TRBJ1-6	TRBV5-1	TRBD1	-	CASSTEGAAYNSPLHF	TGCGCCAGCAGCACGGAGGGGGCGGCCTATAATTCACCCCTCCACTTT
TRBJ1-1	TRBV4-2	-	-	CASSPAAGGAFF	TGTGCCAGCAGCCCCGCTGCGGGTGGGGCTTTCTTT
TRBJ2-1	TRBV5-8	-	-	CASSLEIKRYNEQFF	TGTGCCAGCAGCTTAGAAATCAAGAGATACAATGAGCAGTTCTTC
TRBJ1-6	TRBV5-1	-	-	CASRSRGSYNSPLHF	TGCGCCAGCAGGAGCAGAGGTTCCTATAATTCACCCCTCCACTTT
TRBJ1-6	TRBV5-6	-	-	CASSLRQGNSPLHF	TGTGCCAGCAGCTTGCGGCAGGGAAATTCACCCCTCCACTTT
TRBJ2-7	TRBV4-1	-	-	CASSQVKESYEQYF	TGCGCCAGCAGCCAAGTCAAGGAGTCCTACGAGCAGTACTTC
TRBJ2-5	TRBV10-3	-	-	CAISEAVIQETQYF	TGTGCCATCAGTGAGGCAGTAATTCAAGAGACCCAGTACTTC
TRBJ2-1	TRBV9	TRBD1	-	CASSATGSSYNEQFF	TGTGCCAGCAGCGCGACAGGGTCGTCCTACAATGAGCAGTTCTTC
TRBJ2-2	TRBV28	-	-	CASSLQGTGELFF	TGTGCCAGCAGTTTACAGGGAACCGGGGAGCTGTTTTTT
TRBJ2-1	TRBV27	-	-	CASSLFAPRDNEQFF	TGTGCCAGCAGTTTATTTGCCCCGCGGGACAATGAGCAGTTCTTC
TRBJ1-4	TRBV4-1	TRBD1	-	CASSLGQVEKLFF	TGCGCCAGCAGCCTTGGACAGGTTGAAAAACTGTTTTTT
TRBJ2-2	TRBV30	-	-	CAWTLLNTGELFF	TGTGCCTGGACCCTCCTCAACACCGGGGAGCTGTTTTTT
TRBJ2-5	TRBV24-1	TRBD1	-	CATMDRSQETQYF	TGTGCCACTATGGACAGGTCACAAGAGACCCAGTACTTC
TRBJ1-2	TRBV5-8	-	-	CVQRFPLSYGYTF	TGTGTCCAACGGTTCCCCTTAAGCTATGGCTACACCTTC
TRBJ2-3	TRBV12-3/TRBV12-4	-	few	CASSLQGGDTQYF	TGTGCCAGCAGTCTTCAGGGGGGAGATACGCAGTATTTT
TRBJ2-1	TRBV15	TRBD1	-	CATSRGQASYNEQFF	TGTGCCACCAGCAGGGGACAGGCCTCCTACAATGAGCAGTTCTTC
TRBJ1-1	TRBV3-1/TRBV3-2	-	once	CASSQGATAFF	TGTGCCAGCAGCCAAGGGGCAACAGCTTTCTTT
TRBJ2-7	TRBV6-6	TRBD2	-	CASSPTQPTGGLAGGSGEQYF	TGTGCCAGCAGCCCAACGCAACCTACAGGGGGACTAGCGGGAGGGTCCGGGGAGCAGTACTTC
TRBJ2-5	TRBV12-3/TRBV12-4	-	-	CASSANRRETQYF	TGTGCCAGCAGCGCCAATAGGAGGGAGACCCAGTACTTC
TRBJ2-5	TRBV6-5	TRBD2	-	CASRSGGVQETQYF	TGTGCCAGCCGGAGCGGGGGGGTTCAAGAGACCCAGTACTTC
TRBJ1-2	TRBV15	-	-	CATSRDRWGSGGYTF	TGTGCCACCAGCAGAGACCGTTGGGGCTCGGGTGGCTACACCTTC
TRBJ1-4	TRBV19	-	-	CASSIEVTNEKLFF	TGTGCCAGTAGTATCGAGGTTACAAATGAAAAACTGTTTTTT
TRBJ2-2	TRBV30	TRBD1	-	CAWDRGDTGELFF	TGTGCCTGGGACAGGGGCGACACCGGGGAGCTGTTTTTT
TRBJ2-5	TRBV2	-	-	CASSGVQETQYF	TGTGCCAGCTCCGGGGTCCAAGAGACCCAGTACTTC
TRBJ1-6	TRBV14	TRBD1	-	CASSPKPGTGAPPLHF	TGTGCCAGCAGCCCGAAGCCCGGGACAGGGGCACCACCCCTCCACTTT
TRBJ2-5	TRBV6-5	-	-	CASSYSAGKGETQYF	TGTGCCAGCAGTTACTCAGCAGGGAAGGGAGAGACCCAGTACTTC
TRBJ1-4	TRBV7-9	TRBD1	-	CASSYPTRADQGVGEKLFF	TGTGCCAGCAGTTACCCTACCCGGGCGGATCAGGGGGTAGGTGAAAAACTGTTTTTT
TRBJ2-3	TRBV10-1	TRBD2	-	CASSESLGTSGGPLSTDTQYF	TGCGCCAGCAGTGAGTCTCTCGGGACTAGCGGGGGTCCTCTCTCCACAGATACGCAGTATTTT
TRBJ1-2	TRBV6-5	-	once	CASSYSNRASYGYTF	TGTGCCAGCAGTTACTCGAACAGGGCATCCTATGGCTACACCTTC
TRBJ2-1	TRBV24-1	-	few	CATTGSGNEQFF	TGTGCCACCACCGGGAGTGGAAATGAGCAGTTCTTC
TRBJ1-3	TRBV3-1/TRBV3-2	-	once	CASSLGGVSGNTIYF	TGTGCCAGCAGCCTGGGGGGGGTCTCTGGAAACACCATATATTTT
TRBJ2-7	TRBV11-2	TRBD2	-	CASSPGDSGTYEQYF	TGTGCCAGCAGCCCTGGGGATAGCGGGACCTACGAGCAGTACTTC
TRBJ2-3	TRBV5-4	TRBD2	-	CASSLGGLAGSTDTQYF	TGTGCCAGCAGCTTGGGGGGACTAGCGGGGAGCACAGATACGCAGTATTTT
TRBJ1-4	TRBV4-1	-	-	CASSQLQGEKLFF	TGCGCCAGCAGCCAATTACAGGGCGAAAAACTGTTTTTT
TRBJ2-7	TRBV2	TRBD1	once	CASRGTGGYEQYF	TGTGCCAGCAGGGGGACAGGAGGCTACGAGCAGTACTTC
TRBJ2-1	TRBV6-5	TRBD2	-	CASSYPTGTSVHEQFF	TGTGCCAGCAGTTACCCCACCGGGACTAGCGTACATGAGCAGTTCTTC
TRBJ1-4	TRBV9	-	-	CASSVRATNEKLFF	TGTGCCAGCAGCGTCCGGGCAACTAATGAAAAACTGTTTTTT
TRBJ1-2	TRBV6-5	-	-	CASTDGGRGYTF	TGTGCCAGCACCGACGGAGGGCGAGGCTACACCTTC
TRBJ1-5	TRBV28	-	-	CASTFLSSNQPQHF	TGTGCCAGCACTTTTCTTTCTAGCAATCAGCCCCAGCATTTT
TRBJ1-6	TRBV11-2	-	once	CASSLAETENSPLHF	TGTGCCAGCAGCTTAGCGGAGACGGAGAATTCACCCCTCCACTTT
TRBJ2-1	TRBV10-3	TRBD2	once	CAIGLAGASNEQFF	TGTGCCATTGGACTAGCGGGAGCGAGCAATGAGCAGTTCTTC
TRBJ2-3	TRBV11-3	TRBD1	-	CASSLERWDRVTDTQYF	TGTGCCAGCAGCTTAGAGAGATGGGACAGGGTCACAGATACGCAGTATTTT